The 14 T cell receptor beta chains below come from one sample, sequenced in a study of OX40 agonist ivuxolimab in advanced cancers. Clones were sequenced by immunoSEQ multiplex PCR, and TCRdb holds only the in-frame ones, with some missing. The sample includes fewer than 25,000 clones, approximately 86% of them seen just once. This specimen consisted of CD4+ or CD8+ T cells sorted from blood, obtained in a trial of the OX40 agonist ivuxolimab. Source of these receptors: an adult with an advanced solid tumor such as melanoma, head and neck, liver or kidney cancer.

The chain links TRBV2 to TRBJ1-1; 11 bases are shared with TRBD1. In germline, CDR1 is SNHLY, CDR2 FYNNEI. V was clipped by 7 bases and J by 5 bases; unmatched bases: 6. The CDR3 has 14 amino acids. The CDR3 is CASTLGQGGTEAFF. CDR3 nucleotide sequence: TGTGCCAGCACCCTGGGACAGGGGGGGACTGAAGCTTTCTTT.

This chain joins TRBV4-1 and TRBJ1-1, with no clear D. Trimming removed 1 base from V and 3 bases from J, with 12 bases in between. Looked up from germline, CDR1 is MGHRA and CDR2 is YSYEKL. The CDR3 has 15 residues. The DNA of the CDR3 is TGCGCCAGCAGCCAAGGGCCGATTCGGGACACTGAAGCTTTCTTT. As protein: CASSQGPIRDTEAFF.

V is TRBV13 and J is TRBJ2-7; TRBD1 matches at 7 bases. J lost 4 bases, V lost 2 bases, and 8 bases had no gene match. The CDR3 runs to 15 residues. The germline V gene has CDR1 PRHDT and CDR2 FYEKMQ (reference sequence). The CDR3 is CASSLTGQGVYEQYF. CDR3 nucleotide sequence: TGTGCCAGCAGCTTAACGGGGCAGGGGGTGTACGAGCAGTACTTC.

The sample holds a few counts of this clone. This rearrangement joins TRBV7-9 to TRBJ1-1; D remains unclear. Germline V CDR1 and CDR2: SEHNR, FQNEAQ (reference sequence). V was cut by 2 bases and J by 10 bases, with 8 bases left in between. CDR3 length: 11 residues. The CDR3 sequence: CASSLIPGAFF. Here the CDR3 DNA reads TGTGCCAGCAGCTTAATACCGGGAGCTTTCTTT.

This clone occurred a few times. The rearrangement links TRBV19 to TRBJ1-2; possible D gene TRBD1, 5 bases. This CDR3 region has 12 residues. Germline V lookup: CDR1 LNHDA, CDR2 SQIVND (reference sequence). Trimming stripped 3 bases from V and 6 bases from J, with 8 bases between. CDR3 coding DNA: TGTGCCAGTAGTATCGGGGCGAATGGCTACACCTTC. This encodes CASSIGANGYTF.

CDR3 nucleotides: TGTGCCAGCAGCTTTCCAGGGACAGGACAGTTCTTC. Translation: CASSFPGTGQFF. J is TRBJ2-1 and V is TRBV13, with 8 bases aligning to TRBD1. After removal of 3 bases from V and 13 bases from J, the junction contained 5 bases not matched to a gene. The CDR3 loop spans 12 amino acids. Germline-derived CDR1 and CDR2 are PRHDT and FYEKMQ (reference sequence).

This clone showed up just a few times. This chain connects TRBV4-3 to TRBJ2-5; 7 bases match TRBD2. The CDR3 extends over 15 amino acids. V lost 2 bases to trimming and J lost 5 bases; unmatched junction nucleotides: 8. CDR1 is LGHNA and CDR2 is YSLEER in the germline V gene. CDR3 residues: CASSQRSSGGETQYF. CDR3 bases: TGCGCCAGCAGCCAACGGTCCTCCGGGGGGGAGACCCAGTACTTC.

The chain uses TRBV19 and TRBJ2-3; 8 bases align to TRBD1. The germline CDR1 and CDR2 sequences are LNHDA and SQIVND (reference sequence). V was clipped by 5 bases and J by 0 bases; unmatched bases: 4. This CDR3 is built from 15 residues. The CDR3 here is CASSPDRASTDTQYF. For the CDR3, the DNA is TGTGCCAGTAGTCCGGACAGGGCTAGCACAGATACGCAGTATTTT.

The V gene is TRBV4-3, the J gene TRBJ1-2, with D perhaps TRBD1 (5 bases). The CDR3 has 16 amino acids. The germline V gene has CDR1 LGHNA and CDR2 YSLEER. V was shortened by 1 base and J by 3 bases, with 15 bases between the two germline ends. The CDR3 region is CASSQAGQRDDYGYTF. DNA for the CDR3: TGCGCCAGCAGCCAAGCGGGGCAGCGTGACGACTATGGCTACACCTTC.

The genes are TRBV27 and TRBJ2-7; TRBD1 aligns across 8 bases. CDR3 size: 13 residues. Trimming at V came to 6 bases and at J to 3 bases, leaving 4 bases not matched to a gene. Germline V gene sequence: CDR1 MNHEY, CDR2 SMNVEV (reference sequence). CDR3 sequence (DNA): TGTGCCAGCAGCCCGGACAGGGACTACGAGCAGTACTTC. Translation: CASSPDRDYEQYF.

The chain is built from TRBV21-1 and TRBJ2-1; the D segment call TRBD2 is taken from the table without a DNA check. TRBV21-1 is a recognized pseudogene. This CDR3 has 16 residues. CDR3 loop: CASLKRPGRRLAGSLF. The CDR3 DNA is TGTGCCAGCTTAAAAAGGCCGGGGAGGAGACTAGCCGGGAGTCTCTTC.

The CDR3 here is CASREYGTAKGSSYEQYF. DNA of the CDR3: TGTGCCAGCCGAGAATACGGGACAGCTAAGGGGAGCTCCTACGAGCAGTACTTC. This rearrangement joins TRBV18 to TRBJ2-7, with 7 bases that match TRBD1. With V trimmed by 8 bases and J by 0 bases, 19 bases remained unmatched. Germline lookup yields CDR1 KGHSH and CDR2 LQKENI. The CDR3 spans 18 residues.

The chain carries TRBV4-3 and TRBJ1-4; 11 nucleotides align to TRBD1. V lost 0 bases, J lost 8 bases, and 2 bases stayed unmatched. Germline V gives CDR1 LGHNA, CDR2 YSLEER. The CDR3 sequence is 15 residues long. The CDR3 DNA is TGCGCCAGCAGCCAAGATGGGACAGGGGGGGAAAAACTGTTTTTT. Its translation is CASSQDGTGGEKLFF.

This chain uses TRBV7-6 with TRBJ1-1; D is undetermined. Trimming cost V 5 bases and J 4 bases, with 11 bases left between them. Germline V lookup: CDR1 SGHVS, CDR2 FNYEAQ. The CDR3 sequence is 13 residues long. The CDR3 DNA sequence: TGTGCCAGCAGCCAGGACCTGAGCACTGAAGCTTTCTTT. Protein sequence: CASSQDLSTEAFF.